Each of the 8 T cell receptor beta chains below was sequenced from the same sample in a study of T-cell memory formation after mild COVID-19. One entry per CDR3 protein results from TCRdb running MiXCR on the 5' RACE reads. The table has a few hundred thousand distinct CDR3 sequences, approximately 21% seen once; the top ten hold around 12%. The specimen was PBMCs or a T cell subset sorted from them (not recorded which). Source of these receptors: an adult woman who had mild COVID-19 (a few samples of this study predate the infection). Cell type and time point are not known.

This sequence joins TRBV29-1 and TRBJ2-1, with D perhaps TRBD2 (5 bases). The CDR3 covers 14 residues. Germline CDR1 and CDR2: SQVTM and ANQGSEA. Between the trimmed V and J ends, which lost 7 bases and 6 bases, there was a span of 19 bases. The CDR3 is CSADGDLGRNEQFF. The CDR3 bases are TGCAGCGCGGACGGGGATCTCGGGCGCAATGAGCAGTTCTTC.

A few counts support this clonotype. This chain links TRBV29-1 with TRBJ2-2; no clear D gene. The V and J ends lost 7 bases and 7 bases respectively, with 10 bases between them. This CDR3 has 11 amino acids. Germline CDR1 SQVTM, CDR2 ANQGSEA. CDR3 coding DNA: TGCAGCGGTACATGGGACGGGGAGCTGTTTTTT. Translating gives CSGTWDGELFF.

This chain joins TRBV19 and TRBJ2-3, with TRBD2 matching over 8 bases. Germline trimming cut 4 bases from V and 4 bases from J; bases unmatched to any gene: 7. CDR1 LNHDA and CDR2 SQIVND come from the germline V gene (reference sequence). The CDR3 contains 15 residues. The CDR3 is CASSTDPGGADTQYF. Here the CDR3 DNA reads TGTGCCAGTAGTACCGACCCCGGGGGGGCAGATACGCAGTATTTT.

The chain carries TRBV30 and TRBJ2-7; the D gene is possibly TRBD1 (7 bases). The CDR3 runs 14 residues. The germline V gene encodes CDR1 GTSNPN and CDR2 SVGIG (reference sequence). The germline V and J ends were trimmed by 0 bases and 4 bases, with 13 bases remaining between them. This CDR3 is CAWSVQTGRYEQYF. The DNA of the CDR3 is TGTGCCTGGAGTGTACAGACAGGGAGGTACGAGCAGTACTTC.

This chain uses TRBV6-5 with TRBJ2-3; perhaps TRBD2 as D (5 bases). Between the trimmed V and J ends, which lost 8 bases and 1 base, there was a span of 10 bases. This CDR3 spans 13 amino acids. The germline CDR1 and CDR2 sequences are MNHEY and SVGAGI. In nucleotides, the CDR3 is TGTGCCAGCGCTTCCGGGGGCACAGATACGCAGTATTTT. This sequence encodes CASASGGTDTQYF.

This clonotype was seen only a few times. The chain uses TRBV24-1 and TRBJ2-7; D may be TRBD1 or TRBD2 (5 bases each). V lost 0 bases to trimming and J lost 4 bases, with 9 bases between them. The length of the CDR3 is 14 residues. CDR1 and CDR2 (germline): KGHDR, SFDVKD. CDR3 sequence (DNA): TGTGCCACCAGTGATTTGGAGGGGCGGTACGAGCAGTACTTC. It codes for CATSDLEGRYEQYF.

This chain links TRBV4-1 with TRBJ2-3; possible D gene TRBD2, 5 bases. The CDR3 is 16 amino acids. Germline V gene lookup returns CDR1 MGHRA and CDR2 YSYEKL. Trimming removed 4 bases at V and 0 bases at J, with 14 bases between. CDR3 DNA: TGCGCCAGCAGCCCCGTTCCGGGAACAAGCACAGATACGCAGTATTTT. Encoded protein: CASSPVPGTSTDTQYF.

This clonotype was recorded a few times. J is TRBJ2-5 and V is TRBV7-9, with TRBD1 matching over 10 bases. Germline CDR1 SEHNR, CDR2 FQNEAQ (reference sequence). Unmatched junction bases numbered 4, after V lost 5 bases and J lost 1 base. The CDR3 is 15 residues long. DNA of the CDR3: TGTGCCAGCAGCCTGGGACAGGGGTTCCAAGAGACCCAGTACTTC. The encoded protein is CASSLGQGFQETQYF.